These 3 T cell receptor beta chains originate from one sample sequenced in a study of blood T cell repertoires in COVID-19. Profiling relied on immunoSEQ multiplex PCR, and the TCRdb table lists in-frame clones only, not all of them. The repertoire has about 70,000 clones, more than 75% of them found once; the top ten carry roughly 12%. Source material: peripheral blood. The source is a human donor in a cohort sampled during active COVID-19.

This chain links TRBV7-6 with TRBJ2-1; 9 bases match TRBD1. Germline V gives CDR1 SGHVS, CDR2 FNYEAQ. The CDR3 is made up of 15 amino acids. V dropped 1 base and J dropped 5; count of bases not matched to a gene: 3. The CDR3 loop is CASSLEQGAHNEQFF. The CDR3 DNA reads TGTGCCAGCAGCTTAGAACAGGGGGCCCACAATGAGCAGTTCTTC.

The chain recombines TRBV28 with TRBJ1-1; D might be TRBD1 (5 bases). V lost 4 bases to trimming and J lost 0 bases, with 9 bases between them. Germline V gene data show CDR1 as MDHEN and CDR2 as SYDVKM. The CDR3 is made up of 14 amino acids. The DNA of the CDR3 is TGTGCCAGCAGTTCGGGGGACGTGAACACTGAAGCTTTCTTT. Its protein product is CASSSGDVNTEAFF.

The CDR3 DNA reads TGCAGCGAGGCGGGGGGTGCCAATGAGCAGTTCTTC. Amino acid sequence: CSEAGGANEQFF. This chain joins TRBV29-1 and TRBJ2-1; TRBD2 aligns across 8 bases. The CDR3 contains 12 residues. Germline CDR1 and CDR2: SQVTM and ANQGSEA. V dropped 7 bases and J dropped 6; count of bases not matched to a gene: 5.